The present T cell receptor beta chain was sequenced within a study of metastatic and nonmetastatic thyroid tumors. Thyroid surgery took place with no prior treatment in any patient. V shed 5 bases and J 3 bases; nucleotides not matched to a gene: 7. The CDR3 runs to 14 residues. Germline values: CDR1 MDHEN, CDR2 SYDVKM. Using MiXCR, TCRdb reanalyzed the PCR reads. The sample shows about 70,000 clones, roughly 18% of them seen only once. The rearrangement links TRBV28 to TRBJ2-7; TRBD1 matches 7 bases. Sequencing was carried out using blood. The receptor was isolated from a female donor with papillary thyroid cancer or a benign thyroid nodule (not recorded which). Some clones in this sample may be carry-over from other donors' samples. This chain's CDR3 is CASSLTGSNYEQYF. The CDR3, as DNA: TGTGCCAGCAGTCTGACAGGGAGTAACTACGAGCAGTACTTC.